This T cell receptor beta chain derives from a study of T-cell memory formation after mild COVID-19. Remarks on this clonotype: What it recognizes is unknown.

Study conclusions and caveats: Clones contracting over day 15 to 85 were CD4/CD8 balanced, with later expanders leaning CD4+. Mostly located in CM and EM were contracting CD4+ clones, with contracting CD8+ clones located in EMRA. The second-wave clones peaking on day 37 were not confirmed as SARS-CoV-2-specific.

The TCR alpha and TCR beta cDNA libraries, bearing sample barcodes and UMIs, were generated by 5'RACE using constant-segment primers. TCRdb processed the 5' RACE reads anew with MiXCR; each CDR3 protein has one entry. The sample consists of approximately 440,000 distinct CDR3 sequences, around 20% of them appearing once. The CDR3 runs 16 residues. CDR1 is SGHAT, CDR2 FQNNGV, per germline. Trimming took off 4 bases at V and 0 bases at J, with 12 bases between the two ends. The source of this sequence is an adult woman who had mild COVID-19 (a few samples of this study predate the infection). Cell type and time point are not known. The sample comprised PBMCs or a T cell subset sorted from them (not recorded which). This chain uses TRBV11-2 with TRBJ2-2, with a weak D call TRBD2 (6 bases). The CDR3 reads CASSSGGTANTGELFF. The CDR3, as DNA: TGTGCCAGCAGCTCTGGCGGGACGGCGAACACCGGGGAGCTGTTTTTT. The variable domain in full, with the rest retrieved from reference TRBV11-2 and TRBJ2-2, is EAGVAQSPRYKIIEKRQSVAFWCNPISGHATLYWYQQILGQGPKLLIQFQNNGVVDDSQLPKDRFSAERLKGVDSTLKIQPAKLEDSAVYLCASSSGGTANTGELFFGEGSRLTVL.